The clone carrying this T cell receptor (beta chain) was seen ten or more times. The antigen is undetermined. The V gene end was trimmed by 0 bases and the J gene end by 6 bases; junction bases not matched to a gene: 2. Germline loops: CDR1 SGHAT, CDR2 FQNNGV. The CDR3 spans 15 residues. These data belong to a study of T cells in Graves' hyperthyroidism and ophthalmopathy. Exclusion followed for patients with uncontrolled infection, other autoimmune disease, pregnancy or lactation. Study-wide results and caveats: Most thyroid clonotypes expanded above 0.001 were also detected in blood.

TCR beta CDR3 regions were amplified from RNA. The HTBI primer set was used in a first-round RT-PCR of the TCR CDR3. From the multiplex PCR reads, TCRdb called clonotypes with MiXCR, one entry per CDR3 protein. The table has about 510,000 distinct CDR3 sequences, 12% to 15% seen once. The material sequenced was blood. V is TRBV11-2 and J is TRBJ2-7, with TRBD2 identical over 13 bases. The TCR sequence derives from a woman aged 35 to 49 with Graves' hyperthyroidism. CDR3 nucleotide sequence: TGTGCCAGCAGCTTAGAGGGACTAGCGGGGTCCGAGCAGTACTTC. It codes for CASSLEGLAGSEQYF.